This T cell receptor beta chain was identified during a study of graft-versus-host responses after intestinal transplantation. This clone came up once. What it binds is unknown. CDR1 is KGHSH and CDR2 is LQKENI in the germline V gene. CDR3 length equals 15 residues. V was pared by 6 bases and J by 2 bases, with 15 bases between. Measured with immunoSEQ multiplex PCR; TCRdb has only the in-frame clones, and not every one. The data contain more than 80,000 clones, 70% to 90% of them singletons. The chain couples TRBV18 to TRBJ2-3; D is perhaps TRBD2 (7 bases). Sequenced here: unstimulated CD4+ T cells sorted from spleen or lymph node cells, sampled before intestinal transplant. The TCR sequence derives from a human donor who received an intestinal transplant. CDR3 nucleotides: TGTGCCAGCTCGAGAACGGGGGGCCCCACAGATACGCAGTATTTT. As protein: CASSRTGGPTDTQYF.